The 14 T cell receptor beta chains given below trace back to one sample, sequenced in a study of blood T cell repertoires in COVID-19 (dated by TCRdb to about 2020). Library preparation was by the immunoSEQ multiplex PCR assay. This immuneACCESS table, as held by TCRdb, lists in-frame sequences with V and J called but not all clones. Of the missing ones, under half trace to an unresolved V gene in checked studies; the others have no known cause. This sample lists approximately 440,000 clones; about nine tenths were detected once. The ten most abundant clones make up 0.6% of the sample. Sequencing used PBMCs or T cells enriched from blood (not recorded which). Receptors were obtained from a man younger than 30 who had recovered from COVID-19.

This clone was seen a single time. The chain recombines TRBV7-3 with TRBJ2-1; D is uncertain. V gave up 5 bases and J gave up 8 bases, with 10 bases separating them. Germline V gene data show CDR1 as SGHTA and CDR2 as FQGTGA. The length of the CDR3 is 12 residues. The CDR3 nucleotides are TGTGCCAGCAGCCGACGCCAGGATGAGCAGTTCTTC. It codes for CASSRRQDEQFF.

CDR3 DNA: TGTGCCAGCCTCGGACAGATCTCTGGGGCCAACGTCCTGACTTTC. Translated, it gives CASLGQISGANVLTF. The chain has TRBV7-9 and TRBJ2-6; perhaps TRBD1 as D (6 bases). The ends were cut back, 8 bases at V and 0 bases at J, with 11 bases in the middle. CDR1 and CDR2 from the germline V gene are SEHNR and FQNEAQ (reference sequence). The CDR3 totals 15 residues.

For the CDR3, the DNA is TGTGCCAGTAGTATAGTTCCAGGGGGCGGCACTGAAGCTTTCTTT. Translation: CASSIVPGGGTEAFF. The chain recombines TRBV19 with TRBJ1-1; 8 bases match TRBD1. The CDR3 covers 15 residues. Germline CDR1 and CDR2: LNHDA and SQIVND (reference sequence). V lost 1 base to trimming and J lost 4 bases; unmatched junction nucleotides: 5.

V is TRBV11-3 and J is TRBJ2-7; D possibly corresponds to TRBD1 (6 bases). Germline CDR1 SGHNT, CDR2 YENEEA. CDR3 length: 13 residues. With 3 bases removed from V and 2 bases from J, the gap between germline ends came to 8 bases. In DNA form, the CDR3 reads TGTGCCAGCAGCTTTCAGGGGACCTACGAGCAGTACTTC. Protein: CASSFQGTYEQYF.

The chain has TRBV14 and TRBJ1-2; no firm D call. The CDR3 has 15 residues. In germline, CDR1 is SGHDN, CDR2 FVKESK. Trimming took 0 bases from V and 3 from J, leaving 11 bases between them. The CDR3 DNA follows: TGTGCCAGCAGCCAAGATTACATTTCCCACTATGGCTACACCTTC. Its translation: CASSQDYISHYGYTF.

Only a few counts were recorded for this clone. The rearrangement links TRBV9 to TRBJ2-5; 12 bases are shared with TRBD2. CDR1 SGDLS and CDR2 YYNGEE come from the germline V gene. The CDR3 is 15 residues long. J was trimmed by 4 bases and V by 0 bases; bases with no gene match: 1. In nucleotides, the CDR3 is TGTGCCAGCAGCGTAGAGGGACTAGCGGGAGAGACCCAGTACTTC. This codes for CASSVEGLAGETQYF.

The chain has TRBV28 and TRBJ2-7, with D unresolved. CDR1 MDHEN and CDR2 SYDVKM come from the germline V gene. V dropped 6 bases and J dropped 2 bases, with 14 bases sitting between them. The CDR3 spans 14 residues. The CDR3 protein is CASSPAAEAYEQYF. The CDR3, as DNA: TGTGCCAGCAGCCCCGCGGCAGAAGCCTACGAGCAGTACTTC.

CDR3 region: CASSSGTIDYGYTF. Written as DNA, the CDR3 is TGTGCCAGCAGCTCCGGGACTATAGATTATGGCTACACCTTC. The rearrangement links TRBV28 to TRBJ1-2; perhaps TRBD1 as D (5 bases). Germline V gene data show CDR1 as MDHEN and CDR2 as SYDVKM. The length of the CDR3 is 14 residues. Trimming stripped 6 bases from V and 5 bases from J, with 16 bases between.

The V and J genes are TRBV7-9 and TRBJ2-7, with D possibly TRBD2 on 7 matching bases. The CDR3 has 13 amino acids. V lost 5 bases, J lost 7 bases, and 15 bases lay in between. Germline CDR1 is SEHNR and CDR2 is FQNEAQ (reference sequence). CDR3 nucleotides: TGTGCCAGCAGCCCCGCGGGGGCGGGGGAGCAGTACTTC. It is translated as CASSPAGAGEQYF.

The chain links TRBV12-3 or TRBV12-4 to TRBJ2-2; D possibly corresponds to TRBD2 (5 bases). Between the trimmed V and J ends, which lost 8 bases and 4 bases, there was a span of 11 bases. The CDR3 is 13 amino acids. CDR3 protein: CASRALGTGELFF. CDR3 DNA sequence: TGTGCCAGCCGTGCACTAGGCACCGGGGAGCTGTTTTTT.

This chain uses TRBV5-1 with TRBJ1-1; D perhaps matches TRBD1 (5 bases). The CDR3 is made up of 15 amino acids. Germline values: CDR1 SGHRS, CDR2 YFSETQ. V was clipped by 0 bases and J by 0 bases, with 9 bases between them. Written as DNA, the CDR3 is TGCGCCAGCAGCTTGGCCGGACAATTGAACACTGAAGCTTTCTTT. Its translation: CASSLAGQLNTEAFF.

The rearrangement links TRBV10-3 to TRBJ2-1, with 12 nucleotides matching TRBD2. Germline V CDR1 and CDR2: ENHRY, SYGVKD. The CDR3 is made up of 20 amino acids. The ends lost 0 bases at V and 0 bases at J; junction bases unmatched: 9. The CDR3 region is CAISESASGGARPSYNEQFF. The CDR3 DNA sequence: TGTGCCATCAGTGAGTCGGCTAGCGGGGGGGCCCGGCCCTCCTACAATGAGCAGTTCTTC.

V is TRBV7-2 and J is TRBJ2-7; D gene ambiguous. The V end was cut by 5 bases, the J end by 6 bases, with 14 bases between. The CDR3 consists of 13 residues. Germline CDR1 reads SGHTA; CDR2 reads FQGNSA. The CDR3: CASSPTGVGEQYF. The CDR3 bases are TGTGCCAGCAGCCCGACTGGTGTGGGCGAGCAGTACTTC.

The chain couples TRBV4-1 to TRBJ2-7, with 7 bases identical to TRBD2. After removal of 3 bases from V and 5 bases from J, the junction contained 7 bases not matched to a gene. In germline, CDR1 is MGHRA, CDR2 YSYEKL. The CDR3 is made up of 14 amino acids. CDR3 nucleotide sequence: TGCGCCAGCAGCCAGGAAACTCTAGCGGACGAGCAGTACTTC. Translated, it gives CASSQETLADEQYF.